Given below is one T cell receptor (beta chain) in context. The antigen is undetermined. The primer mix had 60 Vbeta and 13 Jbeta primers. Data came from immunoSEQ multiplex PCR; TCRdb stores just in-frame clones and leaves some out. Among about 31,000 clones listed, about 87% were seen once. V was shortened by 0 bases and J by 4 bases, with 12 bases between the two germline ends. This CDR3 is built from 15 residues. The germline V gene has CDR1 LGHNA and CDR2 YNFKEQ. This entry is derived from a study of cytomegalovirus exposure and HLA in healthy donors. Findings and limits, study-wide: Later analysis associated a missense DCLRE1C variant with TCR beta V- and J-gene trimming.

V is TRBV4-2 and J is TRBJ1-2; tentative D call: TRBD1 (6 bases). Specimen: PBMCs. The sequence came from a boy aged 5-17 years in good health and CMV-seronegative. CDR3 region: CASSQEPDRFYGYTF. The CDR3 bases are TGTGCCAGCAGCCAAGAACCCGACAGGTTCTATGGCTACACCTTC.